The 32 T cell receptor beta chains in this list originate from one sample, sequenced in a study of response to subunit inactivated influenza vaccine. TCRdb reprocessed the RT-PCR reads with MiXCR, giving one entry per CDR3 protein. In the table there are fewer than 400,000 distinct CDR3 sequences, about a fifth of which are singletons. Here the sequenced sample was PBMCs from blood, taken less than 22 months after vaccination. The receptors were sampled from a man in his fifties or sixties who received an inactivated influenza vaccine.

The CDR3, as DNA: TGTGCCATCAGCCTCGGGACTAGCGGGGAGACTGAGCAGTTCTTC. Translation gives CAISLGTSGETEQFF. The rearrangement joins TRBV10-3 to TRBJ2-1, with 13 bases lining up with TRBD2. CDR3 length: 15 amino acids. The ends lost 6 bases at V and 9 bases at J; junction bases unmatched: 8. Germline CDR1 ENHRY, CDR2 SYGVKD.

This clonotype was detected ten times or more. The V call is TRBV7-9, the J call TRBJ1-1; 8 bases map to TRBD1. The V gene's germline CDR1 is SEHNR and CDR2 FQNEAQ (reference sequence). V lost 5 bases to trimming and J lost 10 bases; unmatched junction nucleotides: 18. The CDR3 sequence is 16 residues long. DNA for the CDR3: TGTGCCAGCAGCCCCCAACCCTCGGGCAGGGGGCCGTCAGCTTTCTTT. The encoded protein is CASSPQPSGRGPSAFF.

V usage is TRBV6-2 or TRBV6-3 and J usage is TRBJ1-1; D remains ambiguous. Germline V lookup: CDR1 MNHEY, CDR2 SVGEGT. Between the trimmed V and J ends, which lost 5 bases and 5 bases, there was a span of 12 bases. This CDR3 spans 13 amino acids. The CDR3 DNA reads as TGTGCCAGCAGTGAGTCCCGTGGGACTGAAGCTTTCTTT. Encoded protein: CASSESRGTEAFF.

This clonotype was seen a few times. V usage is TRBV10-3 and J usage is TRBJ2-1; D ambiguous. The V gene's germline CDR1 is ENHRY and CDR2 SYGVKD. Trimming removed 10 bases at V and 6 bases at J, with 13 bases between. This CDR3 contains 12 residues. This chain's CDR3 is CATQDPPNEQFF. The CDR3 coding sequence is TGTGCCACCCAGGACCCTCCCAATGAGCAGTTCTTC.

This clonotype has a handful of counts. V and J are TRBV6-2 or TRBV6-3 and TRBJ1-5; D gene ambiguous. The CDR3 totals 15 residues. V dropped 6 bases and J dropped 2 bases, with 14 bases sitting between them. Germline CDR1 is MNHEY and CDR2 is SVGEGT. CDR3 sequence: CASSPGGIGNQPQHF. CDR3 DNA sequence: TGTGCCAGCAGCCCAGGTGGGATTGGCAATCAGCCCCAGCATTTT.

The rearrangement joins TRBV6-5 to TRBJ2-7, with 7 bases that match TRBD1. Germline V gene sequence: CDR1 MNHEY, CDR2 SVGAGI. The CDR3 runs to 16 residues. J gave up 1 base and V 2 bases, and 8 bases lay outside the gene matches. CDR3 DNA sequence: TGTGCCAGCAGTTACGCGGCACCGGGACAGTCCTACGAGCAGTACTTC. This codes for CASSYAAPGQSYEQYF.

This clonotype was counted only a few times. V usage is TRBV29-1 and J usage is TRBJ2-3; 7 nucleotides agree with TRBD1. With 4 bases clipped from V and 5 bases from J, the junction kept 6 bases outside the gene matches. The CDR3 has 13 residues. The germline V gene encodes CDR1 SQVTM and CDR2 ANQGSEA. CDR3 in DNA: TGCAGCGTTGCCCAGGGGGTAGGAGATACGCAGTATTTT. It translates to CSVAQGVGDTQYF.

This clonotype was counted a few times. The chain couples TRBV6-2 or TRBV6-3 to TRBJ2-3; 13 bases line up with TRBD2. V gave up 5 bases and J gave up 2 bases; unmatched junction bases: 7. CDR3 length equals 17 residues. Germline lookup yields CDR1 MNHEY and CDR2 SVGEGT. The DNA of the CDR3 is TGTGCCAGCAGTGACGGGACTAGCGGGAAACACACAGATACGCAGTATTTT. This translates into CASSDGTSGKHTDTQYF.

This clonotype appeared a few times. This chain links TRBV10-3 with TRBJ1-2; D not certain. The CDR3 totals 11 residues. V lost 4 bases and J lost 8, with 8 bases in between. CDR1 is ENHRY and CDR2 is SYGVKD in the germline V gene. CDR3 residues: CAISVGGGYTF. The CDR3 DNA reads TGTGCCATCAGTGTAGGTGGGGGCTACACCTTC.

In its sample, this clonotype was seen a few times. This sequence joins TRBV7-8 and TRBJ2-3, with D possibly TRBD1 on 5 matching bases. V was shortened by 1 base and J by 7 bases, with 15 bases between the two germline ends. The CDR3 totals 15 residues. Germline CDR1 is SGHVS and CDR2 is FQNEAQ. Here the CDR3 reads CASSLEGTGGHTQYF. The CDR3 DNA reads TGTGCCAGCAGCTTAGAAGGAACAGGTGGACATACGCAGTATTTT. Variable domain in full (rest from reference TRBV7-8 and TRBJ2-3): GAGVSQSPRYKVAKRGQDVALRCDPISGHVSLFWYQQALGQGPEFLTYFQNEAQLDKSGLPSDRFFAERPEGSVSTLKIQRTQQEDSAVYLCASSLEGTGGHTQYFGPGTRLTVL.

CDR3 region: CASQTGLASTGELFF. The CDR3 bases are TGTGCCTCACAGACGGGGCTAGCGAGTACCGGGGAGCTGTTTTTT. The chain employs TRBV28 and TRBJ2-2; D is possibly TRBD2 (6 bases). Germline V gene sequence: CDR1 MDHEN, CDR2 SYDVKM. Trimming took 11 bases from V and 5 from J, leaving 21 bases between them. The CDR3 contains 15 residues.

There are many counts of this clonotype. The V and J genes are TRBV20-1 and TRBJ1-5, with D unresolved. Germline V gene sequence: CDR1 DFQATT, CDR2 SNEGSKA (reference sequence). The CDR3 spans 14 residues. Trimming stripped 6 bases from V and 6 bases from J, with 18 bases between. The chain's CDR3 is CSALGLEGSQPQHF. CDR3 DNA sequence: TGCAGTGCCCTAGGATTAGAGGGAAGTCAGCCCCAGCATTTT.

The chain employs TRBV27 and TRBJ2-7; D is possibly TRBD1 (5 bases). The CDR3 loop spans 16 amino acids. Per germline, CDR1 MNHEY and CDR2 SMNVEV (reference sequence). Trimming stripped 3 bases from V and 6 bases from J, with 21 bases between. CDR3 sequence: CASSFLLTDRPGEQYF. The DNA for the CDR3 is TGTGCCAGCAGTTTTTTATTGACCGACAGACCAGGCGAGCAGTACTTC.

The chain combines TRBV24-1 with TRBJ1-5; tentative D call: TRBD1 (5 bases). The germline V gene has CDR1 KGHDR and CDR2 SFDVKD. The CDR3 loop spans 13 amino acids. The V gene lost 4 bases and the J gene lost 7 bases, with 10 bases spanning the gap. CDR3 nucleotide sequence: TGTGCCACCAGTGAGCAGGGTTGGCAGCCCCAGCATTTT. It codes for CATSEQGWQPQHF.

The J gene is TRBJ2-2, the V gene TRBV3-1, with 11 bases lining up with TRBD2. This CDR3 is built from 16 residues. The trim removed 2 bases at V and 6 bases at J, leaving 5 bases unmatched. Germline CDR1 reads LGHDT; CDR2 reads YNNKEL (reference sequence). CDR3 sequence (DNA): TGTGCCAGCAGCCAACCCACTAGCGGGGGATCCGGGGAGCTGTTTTTT. As protein: CASSQPTSGGSGELFF.

This chain connects TRBV5-1 to TRBJ1-5, with no clear D. This CDR3 has 14 residues. The V gene lost 0 bases and the J gene lost 5 bases, with 9 bases spanning the gap. Per germline, CDR1 SGHRS and CDR2 YFSETQ. CDR3 in DNA: TGCGCCAGCAGCTTGGGGCAGTTTCATCAGCCCCAGCATTTT. This encodes CASSLGQFHQPQHF.

V is TRBV7-2 and J is TRBJ1-3; no firm D call. The CDR3 extends over 16 amino acids. The V gene lost 1 base and the J gene lost 2 bases, with 12 bases spanning the gap. The V gene's germline CDR1 is SGHTA and CDR2 FQGNSA. The CDR3 DNA reads TGTGCCAGCAGCTTAGGATCGGTCAGAACTGGAAACACCATATATTTT. Its translation: CASSLGSVRTGNTIYF.

The J gene is TRBJ2-5, the V gene TRBV12-3 or TRBV12-4, with D uncertain. CDR3 length: 11 residues. The V end was cut by 4 bases, the J end by 5 bases, with 5 bases between. CDR3 protein: CASSSWETQYF. In nucleotides, the CDR3 is TGTGCCAGCAGTTCCTGGGAGACCCAGTACTTC.

The chain couples TRBV7-2 to TRBJ2-3; no definite D call. The CDR3 has 15 residues. Trimming stripped 2 bases from V and 9 bases from J, with 18 bases between. CDR1 and CDR2 (germline): SGHTA, FQGNSA. The CDR3 DNA reads as TGTGCCAGCAGCTTAACTCCAGAGGCTATGGGAACGCAGTATTTT. Translating it yields CASSLTPEAMGTQYF.

This clonotype showed up many times. The rearrangement joins TRBV10-3 to TRBJ2-5, with a tentative D call TRBD2 (7 bases). Trimming stripped 4 bases from V and 2 bases from J, with 17 bases between. This CDR3 is built from 16 residues. Germline CDR1 ENHRY, CDR2 SYGVKD. The CDR3 bases are TGTGCCATCAGTGGGGGGCTAGCGGCATCACAAGAGACCCAGTACTTC. This encodes CAISGGLAASQETQYF.

This clonotype turned up a few times. The chain has TRBV3-1 and TRBJ2-1; 11 bases agree with TRBD2. Per the germline V gene, CDR1 is LGHDT and CDR2 is YNNKEL (reference sequence). The CDR3 is 15 residues long. V shed 3 bases, J shed 7 bases, and the junction held 5 bases outside the gene matches. The CDR3 sequence is CASSHSGGAGNEQFF. DNA for the CDR3: TGTGCCAGCAGCCATAGCGGGGGGGCCGGGAATGAGCAGTTCTTC.

In this sample, this clonotype turned up a few times. The chain joins TRBV3-1 to TRBJ1-5; D may be TRBD1 (5 bases). V gave up 1 base and J gave up 4 bases, with 5 bases separating them. The CDR3 has 13 amino acids. Looked up from germline, CDR1 is LGHDT and CDR2 is YNNKEL (reference sequence). In DNA form, the CDR3 reads TGTGCCAGCAGCCAAGGACAGAATCAGCCCCAGCATTTT. As protein: CASSQGQNQPQHF.

This clonotype was seen more than once but under ten times. The chain employs TRBV6-5 and TRBJ2-6; D is unclear. The CDR3 extends over 11 amino acids. Germline V gene lookup returns CDR1 MNHEY and CDR2 SVGAGI. V lost 10 bases and J 6 bases, leaving 7 bases between the germline ends. CDR3 in amino acids: CATNAANVLTF. The CDR3 DNA sequence: TGTGCCACAAATGCGGCCAACGTCCTGACTTTC.

This clonotype has a handful of counts. The chain joins TRBV24-1 to TRBJ1-1; D possibly corresponds to TRBD1 (6 bases). V was pared by 6 bases and J by 4 bases, with 17 bases between. Germline V gene sequence: CDR1 KGHDR, CDR2 SFDVKD. CDR3 length: 15 residues. CDR3 nucleotides: TGTGCCACCAGTTCAACACGAACAGGGTCCACTGAAGCTTTCTTT. Translating it yields CATSSTRTGSTEAFF.

This clonotype was detected only a few times. V is TRBV18 and J is TRBJ1-1; D is unclear. Trimming removed 3 bases from V and 1 base from J, with 9 bases in between. This CDR3 spans 14 amino acids. Germline V gives CDR1 KGHSH, CDR2 LQKENI. The CDR3 loop is CASSPGIPNTEAFF. The CDR3 DNA reads TGTGCCAGCTCACCTGGCATTCCGAACACTGAAGCTTTCTTT.

The rearrangement joins TRBV5-1 to TRBJ2-3, with TRBD1 matching over 8 bases. Germline V gene data show CDR1 as SGHRS and CDR2 as YFSETQ. CDR3 length: 15 residues. V was clipped by 0 bases and J by 4 bases; unmatched bases: 4. The DNA for the CDR3 is TGCGCCAGCAGCTTGGACGGACAGGGCCCAGATACGCAGTATTTT. Protein sequence: CASSLDGQGPDTQYF. Full variable domain (outside the CDR3, taken from reference TRBV5-1 and TRBJ2-3): KAGVTQTPRYLIKTRGQQVTLSCSPISGHRSVSWYQQTPGQGLQFLFEYFSETQRNKGNFPGRFSGRQFSNSRSEMNVSTLELGDSALYLCASSLDGQGPDTQYFGPGTRLTVL.

The V call is TRBV2, the J call TRBJ1-2, with D tentatively TRBD1 (5 bases). Germline CDR1 reads SNHLY; CDR2 reads FYNNEI. The CDR3 consists of 14 residues. The ends were cut back, 8 bases at V and 6 bases at J, with 19 bases in the middle. The CDR3 DNA sequence: TGTGCCAGCTCCGGGACTCGAGGACGGGATGGCTACACCTTC. It codes for CASSGTRGRDGYTF.

The rearrangement joins TRBV11-2 to TRBJ2-3; 9 positions agree with TRBD1. CDR1 SGHAT and CDR2 FQNNGV come from the germline V gene. V shed 6 bases and J 4 bases; nucleotides not matched to a gene: 5. The CDR3 spans 14 residues. CDR3 sequence reads: CASRMGQGADTQYF. For the CDR3, the DNA is TGTGCCAGCAGGATGGGACAGGGTGCAGATACGCAGTATTTT. The complete variable domain, with remaining parts taken from reference TRBV11-2 and TRBJ2-3, reads EAGVAQSPRYKIIEKRQSVAFWCNPISGHATLYWYQQILGQGPKLLIQFQNNGVVDDSQLPKDRFSAERLKGVDSTLKIQPAKLEDSAVYLCASRMGQGADTQYFGPGTRLTVL.

The CDR3 coding sequence is TGTGCCAGCAGTTTTCGGGCAGGGAGTAATTCACCCCTCCACTTT. Translated, it gives CASSFRAGSNSPLHF. The rearrangement links TRBV12-3 or TRBV12-4 to TRBJ1-6; the D gene is possibly TRBD1 (5 bases). Trimming left V 3 bases short and J 6 bases short, with 12 bases between. CDR3 length: 15 amino acids.

This chain joins TRBV12-3 or TRBV12-4 and TRBJ2-5, with unresolved D. The CDR3 runs to 14 residues. Trimming shortened V by 1 base and J by 5 bases, and 11 bases separated the two germline ends. CDR3 in amino acids: CASSLGVTRETQYF. As DNA, the CDR3 is TGTGCCAGCAGTTTAGGGGTGACCCGGGAGACCCAGTACTTC.

This chain links TRBV5-5 with TRBJ1-5; the match to TRBD1 covers 8 bases. Germline V gives CDR1 SGHKS, CDR2 YYEKEE (reference sequence). V was pared by 5 bases and J by 4 bases, with 17 bases of the junction left unmatched. This CDR3 region has 18 residues. Here the CDR3 DNA reads TGTGCCAGCAGTTACGGACAGGGTAGAATATCAGCAAATCAGCCCCAGCATTTT. Protein: CASSYGQGRISANQPQHF.

The chain has TRBV20-1 and TRBJ2-7; perhaps TRBD1 as D (5 bases). This CDR3 contains 13 residues. The V end lost 6 bases, the J end lost 3 bases, and 15 bases lay between the germline ends. CDR1 is DFQATT and CDR2 is SNEGSKA in the germline V gene (reference sequence). For the CDR3, the DNA is TGCAGTGCCCCCACTTTAGACAGCTACGAGCAGTACTTC. Translation: CSAPTLDSYEQYF.